This is a list of T cell receptor beta chains from one sample in a study of Graves' ophthalmopathy and Graves' hyperthyroidism. TCRdb redid the calling of the multiplex PCR reads with MiXCR, one entry per CDR3 protein. The top ten hold around 7% of the sample, which has about 620,000 distinct CDR3 sequences, 22% seen once. The specimen sequenced was peripheral blood. The source of these receptors is a woman aged 18-29 years with stable Graves' hyperthyroidism. Some clones in this sample may be carry-over from other donors' samples. Each CDR3 is given with its conserved first and last residue. The D gene is left open where the match is weak. Size values are once, few and many counts, or a class for expanded clones, and some rows have none.

V	J	size	D	CDR3	DNA
TRBV4-1	TRBJ1-2	many	NA	CASSQVGDGSNYGYTF	TGCGCCAGCAGCCAAGTAGGGGACGGCAGTAACTATGGCTACACCTTC
TRBV20-1	TRBJ2-7	many	TRBD1	CSAGRGLAYEQYF	TGCAGTGCAGGAAGGGGGCTAGCCTACGAGCAGTACTTC
TRBV30	TRBJ2-7	few	TRBD2	CAWSEGLANFEQYF	TGTGCCTGGAGTGAAGGACTAGCGAATTTCGAGCAGTACTTC
TRBV20-1	TRBJ1-1	many	NA	CSASRYGKTTEAFF	TGCAGTGCTAGTCGTTATGGGAAGACCACTGAAGCTTTCTTT
TRBV7-8	TRBJ1-1	NA	NA	CASSLAPAEAFF	TGTGCCAGCAGCTTGGCCCCGGCCGAAGCTTTCTTT
TRBV20-1	TRBJ2-3	NA	TRBD2	CSAISGRYTDTQYF	TGCAGTGCTATAAGCGGGAGGTACACAGATACGCAGTATTTT
TRBV4-1	TRBJ1-6	NA	NA	CASSQDRHSPLHF	TGCGCCAGCAGCCAAGATCGGCATTCACCCCTCCACTTT
TRBV6-5	TRBJ1-1	NA	NA	CASSYLGVGTEAFF	TGTGCCAGCAGTTACTTGGGGGTGGGAACTGAAGCTTTCTTT
TRBV6-1	TRBJ2-5	many	NA	CASSEGGGTGETQYF	TGTGCCAGCAGTGAGGGAGGGGGGACGGGAGAGACCCAGTACTTC
TRBV20-1	TRBJ2-7	many	NA	CSARPGYEQYF	TGCAGTGCTAGACCTGGCTACGAGCAGTACTTC
TRBV2	TRBJ2-5	many	TRBD1	CASRIDRGRIQETQYF	TGTGCCAGCAGGATAGACAGGGGGCGTATCCAAGAGACCCAGTACTTC
TRBV30	TRBJ2-2	NA	NA	CAWNAGTYQELLF	TGTGCCTGGAACGCCGGGACTTACCAGGAGCTGTTGTTT
TRBV6-5	TRBJ2-7	many	TRBD2	CASSLSSGGFEQYF	TGTGCCAGCAGTCTGTCTAGCGGGGGTTTCGAGCAGTACTTC
TRBV3-1	TRBJ1-5	few	TRBD1	CASSHTGTGNQPQHF	TGTGCCAGCAGCCACACCGGGACAGGGAATCAGCCCCAGCATTTT
TRBV27	TRBJ2-7	NA	NA	CASSFGPHYEQYF	TGTGCCAGCAGTTTCGGTCCGCACTACGAGCAGTACTTC
TRBV27	TRBJ1-5	many	TRBD1	CASSPRGTGVSPQHF	TGTGCCAGCAGTCCCCGTGGGACAGGGGTTTCTCCCCAGCATTTT
TRBV27	TRBJ1-6	NA	TRBD1	CASSYRDRGRSPFHF	TGTGCCAGCAGCTACCGGGACAGGGGTCGATCACCCTTCCACTTT